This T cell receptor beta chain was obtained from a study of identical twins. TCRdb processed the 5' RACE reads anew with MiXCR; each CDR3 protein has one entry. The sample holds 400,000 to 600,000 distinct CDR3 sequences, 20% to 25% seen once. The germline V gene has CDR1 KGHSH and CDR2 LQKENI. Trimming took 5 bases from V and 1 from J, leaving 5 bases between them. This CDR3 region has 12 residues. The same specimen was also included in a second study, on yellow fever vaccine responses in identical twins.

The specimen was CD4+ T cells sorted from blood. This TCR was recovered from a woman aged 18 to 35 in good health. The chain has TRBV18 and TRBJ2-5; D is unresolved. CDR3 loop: CASSTFQETQYF. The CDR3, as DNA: TGTGCCAGCTCAACCTTCCAAGAGACCCAGTACTTC.